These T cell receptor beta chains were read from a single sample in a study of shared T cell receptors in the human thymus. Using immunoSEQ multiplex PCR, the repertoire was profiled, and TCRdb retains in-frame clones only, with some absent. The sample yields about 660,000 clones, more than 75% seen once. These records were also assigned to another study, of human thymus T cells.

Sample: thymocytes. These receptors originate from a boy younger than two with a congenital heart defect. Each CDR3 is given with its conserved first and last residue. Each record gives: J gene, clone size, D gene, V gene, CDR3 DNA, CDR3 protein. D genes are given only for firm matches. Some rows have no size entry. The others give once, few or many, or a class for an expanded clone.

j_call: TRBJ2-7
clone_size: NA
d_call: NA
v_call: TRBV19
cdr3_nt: TGTGCCAGTAGGAATCATCAGGGCTACGAGCAGTACTTC
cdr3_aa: CASRNHQGYEQYF

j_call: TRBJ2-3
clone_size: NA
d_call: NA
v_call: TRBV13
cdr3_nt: TGTGCCAGCAGCTTAGCCCAGGGAACAGATACGCAGTATTTT
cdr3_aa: CASSLAQGTDTQYF

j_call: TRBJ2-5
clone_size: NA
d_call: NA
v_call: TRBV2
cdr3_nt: TGTGCCAGCAGTGAGGCAGGATGGCCCCAGTACTTC
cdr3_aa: CASSEAGWPQYF

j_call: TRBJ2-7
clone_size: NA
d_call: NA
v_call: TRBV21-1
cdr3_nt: TGTGCCAGCAAGGGGGGGAGATCCCCCTACGAGCAGTACTTC
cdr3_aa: CASKGGRSPYEQYF

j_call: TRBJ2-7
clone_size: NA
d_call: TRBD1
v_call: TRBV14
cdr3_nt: TGTGCCAGCAGCCTAAGTGGGACAGGGTCCGCCTACGAGCAGTACTTC
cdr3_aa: CASSLSGTGSAYEQYF

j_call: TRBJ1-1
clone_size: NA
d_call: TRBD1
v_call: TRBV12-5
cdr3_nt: TGTGCTAGTGCTTTCACGGACAGGGTCATTTCCAACACTGAAGCTTTCTTT
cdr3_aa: CASAFTDRVISNTEAFF

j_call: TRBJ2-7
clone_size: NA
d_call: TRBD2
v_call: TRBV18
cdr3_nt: TGTGCCAGCTCACCACAGGCGCTAGCGGGAAGAAAAGACGAGCAGTACTTC
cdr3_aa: CASSPQALAGRKDEQYF

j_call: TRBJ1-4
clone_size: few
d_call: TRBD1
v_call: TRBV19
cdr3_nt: TGTGCCAGTACCTCCGGGACAGATGAAAAACTGTTTTTT
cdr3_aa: CASTSGTDEKLFF

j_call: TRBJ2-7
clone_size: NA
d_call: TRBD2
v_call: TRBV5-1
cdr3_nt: TGCGCCAGCACGAATTGGAGCGGCCGAAGGAGGGAGACCCGGGAGGGGAGCTCCTACGAGCAGTACTTC
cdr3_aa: CASTNWSGRRRETREGSSYEQYF

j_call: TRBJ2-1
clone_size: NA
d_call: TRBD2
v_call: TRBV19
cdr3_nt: TGTGCCAGCTGCATAGCGGGAAGGTTCGATGAGCAGTTCTTC
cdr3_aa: CASCIAGRFDEQFF

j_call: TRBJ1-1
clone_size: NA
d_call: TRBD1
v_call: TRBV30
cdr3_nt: TGTGCCTGGAGCAGGGACAGCCATAATGAAGCTTTCTTT
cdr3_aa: CAWSRDSHNEAFF

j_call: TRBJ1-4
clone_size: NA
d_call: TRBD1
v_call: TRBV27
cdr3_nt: TGTGCCAGCAGTTCACAGGGGTGGGAAAAACTGTTTTTT
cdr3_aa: CASSSQGWEKLFF

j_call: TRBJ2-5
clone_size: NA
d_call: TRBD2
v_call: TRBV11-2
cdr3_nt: TGTGCCAGCAGCCTGAGACTAGCGGGAGGTCAAGAGACCCAGTACTTC
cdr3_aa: CASSLRLAGGQETQYF

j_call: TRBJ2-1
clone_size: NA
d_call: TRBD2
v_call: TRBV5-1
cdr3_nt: TGCGCCAGCAGCCCCTCACCACTAGCGGACTCCTACAATGAGCAGTTCTTC
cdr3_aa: CASSPSPLADSYNEQFF

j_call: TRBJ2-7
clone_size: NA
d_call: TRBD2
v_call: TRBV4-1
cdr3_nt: TGCGCCAGCAGCCAAGATGCCCCTTGCCCCCGACTAGCGGTCTACTACGAGCAGTACTTC
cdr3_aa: CASSQDAPCPRLAVYYEQYF

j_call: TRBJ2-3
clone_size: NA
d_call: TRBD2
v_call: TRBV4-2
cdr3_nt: TGTGCCAGCAGCCAGGTAACACCGGGACTAGCGGGAGGGGCAGATACGCAGTATTTT
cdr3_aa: CASSQVTPGLAGGADTQYF

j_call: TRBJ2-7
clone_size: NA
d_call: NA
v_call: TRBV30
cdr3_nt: TGTGCCTGGAGCCAACGGCAGGTCCACGAGCAGTACTTC
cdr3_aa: CAWSQRQVHEQYF

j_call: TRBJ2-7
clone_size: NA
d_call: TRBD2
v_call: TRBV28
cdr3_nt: TGTGCCAGCAGTCTAAACCCAGGGACTAGCGGGACCCTTCCCTACGAGCAGTACTTC
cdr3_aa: CASSLNPGTSGTLPYEQYF

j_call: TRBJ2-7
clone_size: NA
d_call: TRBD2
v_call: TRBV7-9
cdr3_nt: TGTGCCAGCAGCTTACAACCCGGGACTAGCACCTACGAGCAGTACTTC
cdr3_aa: CASSLQPGTSTYEQYF

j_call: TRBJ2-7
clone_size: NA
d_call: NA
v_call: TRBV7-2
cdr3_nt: TGTGCCAGCAGCTTAAGTTTGGCACAGGACCCCTACGAGCAGTACTTC
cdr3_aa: CASSLSLAQDPYEQYF

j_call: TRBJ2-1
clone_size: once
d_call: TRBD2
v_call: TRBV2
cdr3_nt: TGTGCCAGCAGTGGGCCTTTAGCGGGAGGTACCTACAATGAGCAGTTCTTC
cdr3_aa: CASSGPLAGGTYNEQFF

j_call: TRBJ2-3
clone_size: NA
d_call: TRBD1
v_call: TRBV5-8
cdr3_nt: TGTGCCAGCAGCAGGACCGGGACAGGTTTT
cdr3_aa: CASSRTGTGF

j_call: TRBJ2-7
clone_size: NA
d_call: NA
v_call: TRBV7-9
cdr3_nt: TGTGCCAGCAGCCCACCCGGGGGAGGCCGGGCCTACGAGCAGTACTTC
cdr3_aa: CASSPPGGGRAYEQYF

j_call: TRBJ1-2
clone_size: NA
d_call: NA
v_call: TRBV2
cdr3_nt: TGTGCCAGCAGTGAATCACAGATCTATGGCTACACCTTC
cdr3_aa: CASSESQIYGYTF

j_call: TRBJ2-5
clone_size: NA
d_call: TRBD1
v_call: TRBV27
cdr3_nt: TGTGCCAGCAGTTCCCGGACAGGGCACCAAGAGACCCAGTACTTC
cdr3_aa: CASSSRTGHQETQYF

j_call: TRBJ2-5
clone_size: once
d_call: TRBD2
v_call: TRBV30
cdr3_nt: TGTGCCTGGAGTGTTTCTAGCGGAGAGACCCAGTACTTC
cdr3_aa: CAWSVSSGETQYF

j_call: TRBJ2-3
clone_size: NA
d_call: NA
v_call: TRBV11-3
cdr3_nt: TGTGCCAGCAGCGGCCGGAAGGGGAGCACAGATACGCAGTATTTT
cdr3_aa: CASSGRKGSTDTQYF

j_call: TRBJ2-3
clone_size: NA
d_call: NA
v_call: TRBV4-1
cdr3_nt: TGCGCCAGCAGCCAAGATGCGCAAAGTACGCAGTATTTT
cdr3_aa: CASSQDAQSTQYF

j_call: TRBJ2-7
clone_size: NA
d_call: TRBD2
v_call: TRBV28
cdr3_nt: TGTGCCAGCAGGACAGGAGGACTAGCGGAAAGAAAGGGACTAAGCTCCTACGAGCAGTACTTC
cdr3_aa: CASRTGGLAERKGLSSYEQYF

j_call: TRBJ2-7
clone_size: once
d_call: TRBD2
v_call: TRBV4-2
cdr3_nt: TGTGCCAGCAGCCAGAAAGCGGGAGGGCCCTACGAGCAGTACTTC
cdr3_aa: CASSQKAGGPYEQYF

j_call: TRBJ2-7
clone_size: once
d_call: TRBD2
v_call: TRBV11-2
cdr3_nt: TGTGCCAGCAGCCCCCGGACTAGGCTTTACGAGCAGTACTTC
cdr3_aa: CASSPRTRLYEQYF

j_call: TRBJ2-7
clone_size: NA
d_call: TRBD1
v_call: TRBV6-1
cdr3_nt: TGTGCCAGCAGTGACTATTTTCGTAGGACAGGGGCCTACGAGCAGTACTTC
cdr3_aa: CASSDYFRRTGAYEQYF

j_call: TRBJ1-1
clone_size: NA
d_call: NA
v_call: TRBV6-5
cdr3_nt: TGTGCCAGCAGCCCCGACGAAGAGGGGAACACTGAAGCTTTCTTT
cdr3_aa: CASSPDEEGNTEAFF

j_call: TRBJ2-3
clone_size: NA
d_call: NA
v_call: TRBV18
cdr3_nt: TGTGCCAGCTCCCACCGGGACAAGGTCCCAGATACGCAGTATTTT
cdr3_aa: CASSHRDKVPDTQYF

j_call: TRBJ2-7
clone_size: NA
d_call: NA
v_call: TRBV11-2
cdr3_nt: TGTGCCAGCAGCTTCCACATGGACTTTTACTACGAGCAGTACTTC
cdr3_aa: CASSFHMDFYYEQYF